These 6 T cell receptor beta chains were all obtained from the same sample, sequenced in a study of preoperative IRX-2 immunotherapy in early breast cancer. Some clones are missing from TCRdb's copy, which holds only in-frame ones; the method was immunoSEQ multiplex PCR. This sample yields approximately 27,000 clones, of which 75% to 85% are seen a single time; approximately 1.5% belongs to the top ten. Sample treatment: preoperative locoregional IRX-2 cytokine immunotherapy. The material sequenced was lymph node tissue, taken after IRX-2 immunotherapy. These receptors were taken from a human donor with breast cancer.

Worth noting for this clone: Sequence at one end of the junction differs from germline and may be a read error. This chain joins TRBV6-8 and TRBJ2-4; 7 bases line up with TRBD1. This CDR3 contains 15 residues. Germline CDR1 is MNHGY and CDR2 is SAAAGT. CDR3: CASSDSDREKNIQYF. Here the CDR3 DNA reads TGTGCCAGCAGTGACTCAGACAGGGAGAAAAACATTCAGTACTTC.

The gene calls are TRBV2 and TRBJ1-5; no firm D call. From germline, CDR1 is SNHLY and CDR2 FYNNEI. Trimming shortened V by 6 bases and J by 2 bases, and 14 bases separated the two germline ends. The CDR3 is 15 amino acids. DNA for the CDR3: TGTGCCAGCAGGGGTGGTGGCGCAGGCAATCAGCCCCAGCATTTT. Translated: CASRGGGAGNQPQHF.

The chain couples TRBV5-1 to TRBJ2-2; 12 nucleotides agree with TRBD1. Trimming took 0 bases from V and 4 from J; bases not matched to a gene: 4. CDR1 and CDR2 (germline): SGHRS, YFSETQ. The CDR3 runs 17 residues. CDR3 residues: CASSLAGTGGGTGELFF. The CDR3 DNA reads TGCGCCAGCAGCTTGGCCGGGACAGGGGGCGGCACCGGGGAGCTGTTTTTT. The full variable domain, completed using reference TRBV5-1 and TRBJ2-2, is KAGVTQTPRYLIKTRGQQVTLSCSPISGHRSVSWYQQTPGQGLQFLFEYFSETQRNKGNFPGRFSGRQFSNSRSEMNVSTLELGDSALYLCASSLAGTGGGTGELFFGEGSRLTVL.

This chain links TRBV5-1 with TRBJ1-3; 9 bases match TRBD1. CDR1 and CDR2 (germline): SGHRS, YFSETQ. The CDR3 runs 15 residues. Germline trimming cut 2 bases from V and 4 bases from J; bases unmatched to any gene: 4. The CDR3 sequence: CASSFGQGSGNTIYF. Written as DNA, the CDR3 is TGCGCCAGCAGCTTCGGACAGGGGAGCGGAAACACCATATATTTT. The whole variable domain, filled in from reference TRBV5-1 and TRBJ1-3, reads KAGVTQTPRYLIKTRGQQVTLSCSPISGHRSVSWYQQTPGQGLQFLFEYFSETQRNKGNFPGRFSGRQFSNSRSEMNVSTLELGDSALYLCASSFGQGSGNTIYFGEGSWLTVV.

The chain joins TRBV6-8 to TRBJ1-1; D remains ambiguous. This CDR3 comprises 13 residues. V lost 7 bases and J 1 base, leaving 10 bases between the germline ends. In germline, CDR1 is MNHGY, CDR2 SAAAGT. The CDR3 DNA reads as TGTGCCAGCAAAACTCAGGAGAACACTGAAGCTTTCTTT. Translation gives CASKTQENTEAFF.

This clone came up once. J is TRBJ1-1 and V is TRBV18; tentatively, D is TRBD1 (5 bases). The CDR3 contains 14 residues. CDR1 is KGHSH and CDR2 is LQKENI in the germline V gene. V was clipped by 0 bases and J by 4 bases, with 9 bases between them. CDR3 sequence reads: CASSPPSGFTEAFF. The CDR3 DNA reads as TGTGCCAGCTCACCACCCTCAGGGTTCACTGAAGCTTTCTTT.